Listed below are T cell receptor beta chains from one sample, sequenced in a study of CD8 T cells in Susac syndrome. TCRdb re-called the immunoSEQ multiplex PCR reads with MiXCR, one entry per CDR3 protein. The table includes 150,000 to 200,000 distinct CDR3 sequences, around nine tenths detected once. The sequencing input was CD4+ T cells from PBMCs. These receptor sequences come from a human donor with Susac syndrome. Each CDR3 is given with its conserved first and last residue. The order of the fields is J gene, clone size, D gene, V gene, CDR3 DNA, CDR3 protein. The D gene is left open where the match is weak. Clone sizes are given selectively: once, few, many, or a class where the clone is expanded.

TRBJ2-5 - - TRBV5-1 TGCGCCAGCAGTATGACAGTGAAGTCAACGGGCCAAGAGACCCAGTACTTC CASSMTVKSTGQETQYF
TRBJ2-3 few - TRBV6-1 TGTGCCAGCAGGACTGGCGGGGGCACAGATACGCAGTATTTT CASRTGGGTDTQYF
TRBJ1-6 - - TRBV30 TGTGCCTGGAGTGTAGATCCCCTTGAAAATTCACCCCTCCACTTT CAWSVDPLENSPLHF
TRBJ1-1 once - TRBV12-3/TRBV12-4 TGTGCCCTTGGGTCTTCTGGGTCTGAAGCTTTCTTT CALGSSGSEAFF
TRBJ2-1 - - TRBV10-3 TGTGCCATCACCACATCGGGGGACTTCTCCTACAATGAGCAGTTCTTC CAITTSGDFSYNEQFF
TRBJ2-2 - TRBD2 TRBV28 TGTGCCAGCAGTACTCTAGCGGGAGTGCCCGGGGAGCTGTTTTTT CASSTLAGVPGELFF
TRBJ2-3 - - TRBV4-1 TGCGCCAGCAGCCACACACCGACGGCCCGCACAGATACGCAGTATTTT CASSHTPTARTDTQYF
TRBJ1-2 - - TRBV28 TGTGCCAGCAGTCCCGCGCAGGGGAATAACTATGGCTACACCTTC CASSPAQGNNYGYTF
TRBJ2-2 - - TRBV7-3 TGTGCCAGCAGCTTAGTCCTTAACACCGGGGAGCTGTTTTTT CASSLVLNTGELFF
TRBJ2-7 once TRBD2 TRBV14 TGTGCCAGCAGCCGAGGGTGGGAGGGAGATTACGAGCAGTACTTC CASSRGWEGDYEQYF
TRBJ1-2 - - TRBV20-1 TGCAGTGCTACCGAAAGGGGCAGAACAAACTATGGCTACACCTTC CSATERGRTNYGYTF
TRBJ2-7 once - TRBV4-1 TGCGCCAGCAGCCAAGTATTAAACTACGAGCAGTACTTC CASSQVLNYEQYF
TRBJ2-5 - - TRBV24-1 TGTGCCACCAGTGATTTGAACGAAGGAGAGACCCAGTACTTC CATSDLNEGETQYF
TRBJ2-2 - TRBD1 TRBV2 TGTGCCAGCAGTGCTTATGGACAGGAGATCGCGAACACCGGGGAGCTGTTTTTT CASSAYGQEIANTGELFF
TRBJ2-7 - - TRBV11-1 TGTGCCAGCAGCCCCGTCGTGGACTCCTACACCTACGAGCAGTACTTC CASSPVVDSYTYEQYF
TRBJ2-7 - - TRBV6-1 TGTGCCAGCAGTGATAGGGGAGAGCAGTACTTC CASSDRGEQYF
TRBJ2-7 - - TRBV2 TGTGCCAGCAGGTTCTCCGGCTCCTACGAGCAGTACTTC CASRFSGSYEQYF
TRBJ1-1 - TRBD1 TRBV5-6 TGTGCCAGCAGTCCCCGTTTGGGGGGACAGGCTGAAGCTTTCTTT CASSPRLGGQAEAFF
TRBJ1-2 - - TRBV5-4 TGTGCCAGCAGCTATTCAGGGGTCTTTTCGGGTGGCTACACCTTC CASSYSGVFSGGYTF
TRBJ2-3 once - TRBV6-2/TRBV6-3 TGTGCCAGCAGTTACGGACCAACGAACACAGATACGCAGTATTTT CASSYGPTNTDTQYF
TRBJ2-5 - - TRBV4-2 TGTGCCAGCAGCCAAGACACCCTAGCGACCCAGTACTTC CASSQDTLATQYF
TRBJ1-1 - - TRBV10-2 TGCGCCAGCAGCCCCCAGGCGAGGGTGGGCCTGAACACTGAAGCTTTCTTT CASSPQARVGLNTEAFF
TRBJ2-1 - TRBD2 TRBV24-1 TGTGCCACCAGTGGTCTAGCGGGAGATGGCGATGAGCAGTTCTTC CATSGLAGDGDEQFF
TRBJ2-1 - TRBD2 TRBV27 TGTGCCAGCCCCCGGGCTAGCGGGCAATACAATGAGCAGTTCTTC CASPRASGQYNEQFF
TRBJ2-4 once - TRBV2 TGTGCCAGCAGTCGTGTACTAGCCAAAAACATTCAGTACTTC CASSRVLAKNIQYF
TRBJ2-1 - TRBD2 TRBV5-1 TGCGCCAGCAGCTTAGGAGGCAGCGGGAGATCCCTCCACAATGAGCAGTTCTTC CASSLGGSGRSLHNEQFF
TRBJ2-7 - - TRBV5-1 TGCGCCAGCAGCTTGGATCCGGTACCCGAGCAGTACTTC CASSLDPVPEQYF
TRBJ1-4 few - TRBV29-1 TGCAGTGTGGTCCCCGGGGGGCTAGGTGAAAAACTGTTTTTT CSVVPGGLGEKLFF
TRBJ1-1 - - TRBV7-7 TGTGCTAGCAGCTTAGCGTATTGGGGTGTAAGGTGGTCCCGGAGGGCTTTCTTT CASSLAYWGVRWSRRAFF
TRBJ1-1 - - TRBV3-1 TGTGCCAGCAGCCAAGATACCGGGCAGGGAGCTTTCTTT CASSQDTGQGAFF
TRBJ2-7 - - TRBV29-1 TGCAGCGTTGAGGTCCGGGGCCCCGGGATATCCTACGAGCAGTACTTC CSVEVRGPGISYEQYF
TRBJ2-3 - - TRBV5-1 TGCGCCAGCAGCCGCGGGGACAGCACAGATACGCAGTATTTT CASSRGDSTDTQYF
TRBJ2-5 - - TRBV6-1 TGTGCCAGCAGTGAACGGCCGGGAGTGGAAGAGACCCAGTACTTC CASSERPGVEETQYF
TRBJ1-5 - - TRBV20-1 TGCAGTGCTAGAGATATTTTGAGACAGAGACTAAATCAGCCCCAGCATTTT CSARDILRQRLNQPQHF
TRBJ1-6 - - TRBV10-3 TGTGCCATCAGTGGGGGCAGTGATTCACCCCTCCACTTT CAISGGSDSPLHF
TRBJ2-1 - TRBD2 TRBV9 TGTGCCAGCAGCGCATATTCGACTAGCGGGAGCAATGAGCAGTTCTTC CASSAYSTSGSNEQFF
TRBJ1-3 - - TRBV14 TGTGCCAGCAGTTACAAATTCTCTGGAAACACCATATATTTT CASSYKFSGNTIYF
TRBJ2-1 once - TRBV13 TGTGCCAGCAGGGAATATAGGGGGGCGTTCAATGAGCAGTTCTTC CASREYRGAFNEQFF
TRBJ2-5 once - TRBV20-1 TGCAGTGCACCCGGGACAATCGAGACCCAGTACTTC CSAPGTIETQYF
TRBJ1-4 once - TRBV5-6 TGTGCCAGCAGCCAGGGGAGGAAGCTCGAAAAACTGTTTTTT CASSQGRKLEKLFF
TRBJ2-2 - - TRBV11-2 TGTGCCAGCAGCTTACTGCTCACCGGGGAGCTGTTTTTT CASSLLLTGELFF
TRBJ2-7 - TRBD2 TRBV7-9 TGTGCCAGCAGCCGTAGCGGGGGGCTCTACGAGCAGTACTTC CASSRSGGLYEQYF